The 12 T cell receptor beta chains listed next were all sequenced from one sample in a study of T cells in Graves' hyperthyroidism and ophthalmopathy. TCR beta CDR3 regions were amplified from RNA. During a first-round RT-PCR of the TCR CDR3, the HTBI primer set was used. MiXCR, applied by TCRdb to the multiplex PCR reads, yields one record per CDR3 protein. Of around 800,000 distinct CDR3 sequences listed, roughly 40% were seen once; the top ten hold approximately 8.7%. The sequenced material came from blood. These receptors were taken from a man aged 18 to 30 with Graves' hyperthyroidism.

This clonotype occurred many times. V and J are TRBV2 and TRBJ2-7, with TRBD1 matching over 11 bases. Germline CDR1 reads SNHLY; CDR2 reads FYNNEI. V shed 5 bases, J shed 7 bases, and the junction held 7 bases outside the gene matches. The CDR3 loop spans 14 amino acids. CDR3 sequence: CASSPGTGGGEQYF. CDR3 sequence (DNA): TGTGCCAGCAGTCCCGGGACAGGGGGTGGTGAGCAGTACTTC.

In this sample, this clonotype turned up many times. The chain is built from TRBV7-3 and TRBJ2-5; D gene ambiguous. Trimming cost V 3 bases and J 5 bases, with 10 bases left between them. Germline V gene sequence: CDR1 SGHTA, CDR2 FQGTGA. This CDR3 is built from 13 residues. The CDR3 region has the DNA TGTGCCAGCAGCTTGGACCCTGGCGAGACCCAGTACTTC. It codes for CASSLDPGETQYF. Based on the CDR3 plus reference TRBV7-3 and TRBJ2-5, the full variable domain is GAGVSQTPSNKVTEKGKYVELRCDPISGHTALYWYRQSLGQGPEFLIYFQGTGAADDSGLPNDRFFAVRPEGSVSTLKIQRTERGDSAVYLCASSLDPGETQYFGPGTRLLVL.

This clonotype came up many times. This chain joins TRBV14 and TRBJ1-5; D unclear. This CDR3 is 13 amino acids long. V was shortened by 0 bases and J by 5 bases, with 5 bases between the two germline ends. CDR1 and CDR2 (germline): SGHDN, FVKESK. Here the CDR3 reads CASSQDPDQPQHF. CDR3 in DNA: TGTGCCAGCAGCCAAGATCCCGATCAGCCCCAGCATTTT.

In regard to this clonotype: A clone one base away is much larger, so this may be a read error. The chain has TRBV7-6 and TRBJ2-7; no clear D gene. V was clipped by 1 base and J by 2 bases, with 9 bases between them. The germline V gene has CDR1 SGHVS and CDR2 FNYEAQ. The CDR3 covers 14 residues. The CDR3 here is CASSLDDGPYEQYF. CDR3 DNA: TGTGCCAGCAGCTTAGACGACGGACCCTACGAGCAGTACTTC.

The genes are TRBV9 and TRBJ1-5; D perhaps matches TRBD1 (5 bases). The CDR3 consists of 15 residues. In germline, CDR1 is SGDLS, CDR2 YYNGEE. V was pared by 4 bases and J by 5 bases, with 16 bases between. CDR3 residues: CASSQEEGSDQPQHF. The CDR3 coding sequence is TGTGCCAGCAGCCAAGAAGAGGGGTCGGATCAGCCCCAGCATTTT.

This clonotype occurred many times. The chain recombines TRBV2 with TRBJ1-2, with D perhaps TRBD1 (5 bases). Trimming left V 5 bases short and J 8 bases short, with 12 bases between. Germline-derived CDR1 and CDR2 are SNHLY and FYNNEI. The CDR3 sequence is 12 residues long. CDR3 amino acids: CASSSGARGYTF. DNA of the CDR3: TGTGCCAGCAGTAGTGGGGCCAGGGGCTACACCTTC.

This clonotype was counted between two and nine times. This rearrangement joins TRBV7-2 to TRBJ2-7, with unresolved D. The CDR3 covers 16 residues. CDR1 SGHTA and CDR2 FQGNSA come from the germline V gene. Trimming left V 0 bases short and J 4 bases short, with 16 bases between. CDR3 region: CASSLAGKGSFYEQYF. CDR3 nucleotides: TGTGCCAGCAGCTTAGCTGGGAAAGGGTCTTTTTACGAGCAGTACTTC.

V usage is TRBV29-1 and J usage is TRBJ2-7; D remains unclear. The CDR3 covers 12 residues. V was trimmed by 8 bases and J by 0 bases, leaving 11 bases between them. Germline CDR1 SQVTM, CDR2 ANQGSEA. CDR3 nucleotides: TGCAGCTTCGACCAGCTCTCCTACGAGCAGTACTTC. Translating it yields CSFDQLSYEQYF.

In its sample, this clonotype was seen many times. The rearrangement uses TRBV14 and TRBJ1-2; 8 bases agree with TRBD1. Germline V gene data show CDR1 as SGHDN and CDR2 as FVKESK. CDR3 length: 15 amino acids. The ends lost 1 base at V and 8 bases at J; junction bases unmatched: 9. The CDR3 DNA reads TGTGCCAGCAGCCAAGCCCCGGACAGGGTCGGAGGCTACACCTTC. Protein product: CASSQAPDRVGGYTF.

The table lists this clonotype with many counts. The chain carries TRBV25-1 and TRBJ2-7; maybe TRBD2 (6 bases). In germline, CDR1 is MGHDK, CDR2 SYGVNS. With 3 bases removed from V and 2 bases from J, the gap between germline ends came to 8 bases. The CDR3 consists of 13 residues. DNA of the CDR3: TGTGCCAGCAGTGAGGACTACCCCTACGAGCAGTACTTC. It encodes CASSEDYPYEQYF.

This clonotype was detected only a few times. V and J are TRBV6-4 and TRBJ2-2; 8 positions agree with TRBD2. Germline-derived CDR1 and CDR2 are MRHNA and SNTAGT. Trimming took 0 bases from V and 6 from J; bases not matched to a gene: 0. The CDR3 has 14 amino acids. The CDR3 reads CASSDSTSAGELFF. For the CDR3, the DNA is TGTGCCAGCAGTGACTCGACTAGCGCCGGGGAGCTGTTTTTT.

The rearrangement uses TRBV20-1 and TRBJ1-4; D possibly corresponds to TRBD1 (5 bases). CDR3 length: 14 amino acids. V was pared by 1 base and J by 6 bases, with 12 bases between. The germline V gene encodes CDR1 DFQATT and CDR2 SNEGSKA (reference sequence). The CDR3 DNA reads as TGCAGTGCTAGAGTGGGGGGTGACTATGAAAAACTGTTTTTT. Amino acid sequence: CSARVGGDYEKLFF.